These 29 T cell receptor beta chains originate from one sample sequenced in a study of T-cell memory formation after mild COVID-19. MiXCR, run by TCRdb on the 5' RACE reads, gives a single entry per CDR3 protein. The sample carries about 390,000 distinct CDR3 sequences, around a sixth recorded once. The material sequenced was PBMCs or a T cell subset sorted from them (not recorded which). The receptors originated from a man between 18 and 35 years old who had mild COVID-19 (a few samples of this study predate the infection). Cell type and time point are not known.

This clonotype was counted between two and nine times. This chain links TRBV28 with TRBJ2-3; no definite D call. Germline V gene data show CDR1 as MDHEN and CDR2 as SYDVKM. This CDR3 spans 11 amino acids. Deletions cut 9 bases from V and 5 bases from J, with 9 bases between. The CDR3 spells CASHTRDTQYF. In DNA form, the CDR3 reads TGTGCCAGTCATACGAGAGATACGCAGTATTTT.

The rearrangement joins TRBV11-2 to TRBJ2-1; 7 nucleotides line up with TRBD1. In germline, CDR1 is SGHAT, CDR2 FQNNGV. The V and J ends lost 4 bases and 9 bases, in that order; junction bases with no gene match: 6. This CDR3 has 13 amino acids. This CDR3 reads CASSYRGGVEQFF. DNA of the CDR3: TGTGCCAGCAGCTACAGGGGTGGCGTTGAGCAGTTCTTC.

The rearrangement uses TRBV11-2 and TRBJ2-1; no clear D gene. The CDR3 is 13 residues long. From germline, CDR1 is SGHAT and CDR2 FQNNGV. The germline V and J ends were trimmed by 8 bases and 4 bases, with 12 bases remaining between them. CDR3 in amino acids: CASGIGTYNEQFF. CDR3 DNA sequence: TGTGCCAGCGGGATCGGAACATACAATGAGCAGTTCTTC.

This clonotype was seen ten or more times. In nucleotides, the CDR3 is TGTGCCAGCAGTGGCTACAGGGGATTCCTCTACGAGCAGTACTTC. This codes for CASSGYRGFLYEQYF. The V call is TRBV6-2 or TRBV6-3, the J call TRBJ2-7, with 7 bases that match TRBD1. The V gene's germline CDR1 is MNHEY and CDR2 SVGEGT. V gave up 5 bases and J gave up 3 bases; unmatched junction bases: 10. The CDR3 is 15 amino acids.

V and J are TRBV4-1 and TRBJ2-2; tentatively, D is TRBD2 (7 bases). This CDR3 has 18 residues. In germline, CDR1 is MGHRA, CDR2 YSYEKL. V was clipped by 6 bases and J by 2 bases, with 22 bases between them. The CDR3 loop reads CASSLRQRGGLNTGELFF. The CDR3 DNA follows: TGCGCCAGCAGTCTACGACAAAGGGGGGGACTAAACACCGGGGAGCTGTTTTTT.

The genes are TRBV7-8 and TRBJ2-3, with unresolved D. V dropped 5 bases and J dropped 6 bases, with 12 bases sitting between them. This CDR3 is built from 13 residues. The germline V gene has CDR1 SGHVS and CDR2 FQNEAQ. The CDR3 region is CASSQERRDTQYF. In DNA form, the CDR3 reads TGTGCCAGCAGCCAGGAGCGACGGGATACGCAGTATTTT.

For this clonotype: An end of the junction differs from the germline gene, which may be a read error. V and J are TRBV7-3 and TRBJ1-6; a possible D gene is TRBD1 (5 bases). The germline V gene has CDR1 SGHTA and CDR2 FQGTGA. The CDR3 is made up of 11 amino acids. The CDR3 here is CIGGCNSPLHF. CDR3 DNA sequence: TGCATCGGGGGATGTAATTCACCCCTCCACTTT.

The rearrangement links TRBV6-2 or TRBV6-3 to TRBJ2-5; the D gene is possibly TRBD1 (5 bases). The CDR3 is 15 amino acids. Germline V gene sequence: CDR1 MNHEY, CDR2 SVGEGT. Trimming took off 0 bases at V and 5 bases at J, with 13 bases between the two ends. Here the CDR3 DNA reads TGTGCCAGCAGTTACTCGGCGGCAGGGCGGGAGACCCAGTACTTC. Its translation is CASSYSAAGRETQYF.

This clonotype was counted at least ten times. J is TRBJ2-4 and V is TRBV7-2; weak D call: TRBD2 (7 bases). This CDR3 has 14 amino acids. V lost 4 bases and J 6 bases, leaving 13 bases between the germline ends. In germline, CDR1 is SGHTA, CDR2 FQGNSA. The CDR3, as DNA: TGTGCCAGCAGCTGGGGGGGGGCCGGAAACATTCAGTACTTC. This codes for CASSWGGAGNIQYF.

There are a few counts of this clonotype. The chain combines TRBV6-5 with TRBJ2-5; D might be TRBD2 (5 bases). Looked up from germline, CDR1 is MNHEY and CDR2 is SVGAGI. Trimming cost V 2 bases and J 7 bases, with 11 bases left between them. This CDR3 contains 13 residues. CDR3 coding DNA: TGTGCCAGCAGTTACCCGGGCGCGGGGACCCAGTACTTC. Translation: CASSYPGAGTQYF.

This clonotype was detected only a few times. The CDR3 protein is CASSSSSYYGYTF. In DNA form, the CDR3 reads TGTGCCAGCAGCTCCTCGTCGTACTATGGCTACACCTTC. The V and J genes are TRBV7-2 and TRBJ1-2; the D is unclear. CDR1 SGHTA and CDR2 FQGNSA come from the germline V gene. CDR3 size: 13 residues. Between the trimmed V and J ends, which lost 4 bases and 3 bases, there was a span of 9 bases.

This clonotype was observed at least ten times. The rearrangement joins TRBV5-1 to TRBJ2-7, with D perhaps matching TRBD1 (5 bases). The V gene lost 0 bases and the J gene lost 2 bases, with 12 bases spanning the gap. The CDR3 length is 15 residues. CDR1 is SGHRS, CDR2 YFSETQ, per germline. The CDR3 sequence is CASSLVDRRPYEQYF. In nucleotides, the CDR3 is TGCGCCAGCAGCTTGGTAGACAGACGCCCCTACGAGCAGTACTTC.

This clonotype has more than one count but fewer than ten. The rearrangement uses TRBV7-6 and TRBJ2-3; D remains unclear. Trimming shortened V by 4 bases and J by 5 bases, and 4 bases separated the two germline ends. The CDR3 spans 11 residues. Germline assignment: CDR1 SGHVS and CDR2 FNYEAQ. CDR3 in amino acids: CASSYQDTQYF. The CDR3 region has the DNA TGTGCCAGCAGCTACCAAGATACGCAGTATTTT.

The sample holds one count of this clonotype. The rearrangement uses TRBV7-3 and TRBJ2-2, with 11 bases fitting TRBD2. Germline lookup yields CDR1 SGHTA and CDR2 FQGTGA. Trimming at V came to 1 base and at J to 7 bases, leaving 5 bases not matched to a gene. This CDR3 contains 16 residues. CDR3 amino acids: CASSLSLAGGYGELFF. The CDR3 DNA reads TGTGCCAGCAGCTTAAGTCTAGCGGGGGGCTACGGGGAGCTGTTTTTT. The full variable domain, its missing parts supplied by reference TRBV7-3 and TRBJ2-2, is GAGVSQTPSNKVTEKGKYVELRCDPISGHTALYWYRQSLGQGPEFLIYFQGTGAADDSGLPNDRFFAVRPEGSVSTLKIQRTERGDSAVYLCASSLSLAGGYGELFFGEGSRLTVL.

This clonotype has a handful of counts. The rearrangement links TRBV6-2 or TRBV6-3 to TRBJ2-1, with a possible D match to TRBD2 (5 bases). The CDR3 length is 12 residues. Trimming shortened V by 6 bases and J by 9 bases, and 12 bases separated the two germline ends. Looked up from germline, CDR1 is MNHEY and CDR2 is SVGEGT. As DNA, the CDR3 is TGTGCCAGCAGCCAAAGGGAGCGTGAGCAGTTCTTC. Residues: CASSQREREQFF.

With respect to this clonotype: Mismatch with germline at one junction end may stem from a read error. The CDR3 reads CSVEVLRLKTEAFF. The CDR3, as DNA: TGCAGCGTTGAAGTCCTTCGGCTGAAGACTGAAGCTTTCTTT. J is TRBJ1-1 and V is TRBV29-1; no firm D call. CDR1 and CDR2 from the germline V gene are SQVTM and ANQGSEA. The CDR3 is 14 residues long.

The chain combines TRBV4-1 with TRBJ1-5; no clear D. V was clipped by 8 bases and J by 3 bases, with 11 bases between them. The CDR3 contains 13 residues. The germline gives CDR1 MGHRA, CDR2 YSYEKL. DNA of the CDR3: TGCGCCAGCGCTCGTCTAGACAATCAGCCCCAGCATTTT. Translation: CASARLDNQPQHF.

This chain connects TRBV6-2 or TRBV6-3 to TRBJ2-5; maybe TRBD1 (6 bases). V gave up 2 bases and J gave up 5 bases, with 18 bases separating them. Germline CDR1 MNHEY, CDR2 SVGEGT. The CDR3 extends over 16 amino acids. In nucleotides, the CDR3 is TGTGCCAGCAGTTACGCCTCAGGGGATTTGTGGGAGACCCAGTACTTC. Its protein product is CASSYASGDLWETQYF.

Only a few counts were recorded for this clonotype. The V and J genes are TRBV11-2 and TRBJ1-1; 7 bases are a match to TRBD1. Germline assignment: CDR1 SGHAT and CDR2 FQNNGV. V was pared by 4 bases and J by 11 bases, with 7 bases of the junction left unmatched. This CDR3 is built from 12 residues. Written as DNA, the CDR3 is TGTGCCAGCAGCTACTCACAGGGGTTGGCTTTCTTT. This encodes CASSYSQGLAFF.

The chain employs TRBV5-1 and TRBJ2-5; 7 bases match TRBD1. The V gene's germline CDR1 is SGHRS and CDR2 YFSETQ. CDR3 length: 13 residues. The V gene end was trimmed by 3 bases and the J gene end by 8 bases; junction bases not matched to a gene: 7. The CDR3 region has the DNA TGCGCCAGCAGCTCACCGGGACAGCCAACCCAGTACTTC. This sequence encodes CASSSPGQPTQYF.

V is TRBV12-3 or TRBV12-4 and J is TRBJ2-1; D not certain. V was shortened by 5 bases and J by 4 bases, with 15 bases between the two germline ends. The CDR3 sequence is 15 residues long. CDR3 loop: CASSVGQPPYNEQFF. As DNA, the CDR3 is TGTGCCAGCAGTGTTGGCCAGCCCCCATACAATGAGCAGTTCTTC.

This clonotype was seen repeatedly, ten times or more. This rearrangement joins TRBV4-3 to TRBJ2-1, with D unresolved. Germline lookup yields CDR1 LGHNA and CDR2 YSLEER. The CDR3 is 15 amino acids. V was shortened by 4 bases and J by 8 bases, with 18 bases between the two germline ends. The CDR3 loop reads CASSRATLFRHEQFF. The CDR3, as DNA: TGCGCCAGCAGCCGAGCGACGCTGTTCCGGCATGAGCAGTTCTTC.

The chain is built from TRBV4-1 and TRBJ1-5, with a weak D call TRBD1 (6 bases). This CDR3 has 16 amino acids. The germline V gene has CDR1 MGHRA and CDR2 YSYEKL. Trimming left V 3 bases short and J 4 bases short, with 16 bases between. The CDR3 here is CASSQRWGAENQPQHF. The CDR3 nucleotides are TGCGCCAGCAGCCAGAGATGGGGGGCGGAGAATCAGCCCCAGCATTTT.

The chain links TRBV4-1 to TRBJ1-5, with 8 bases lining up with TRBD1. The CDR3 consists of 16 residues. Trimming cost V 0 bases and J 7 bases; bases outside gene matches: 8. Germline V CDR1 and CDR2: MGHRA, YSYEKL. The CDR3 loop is CASSQDNSGQGQPQHF. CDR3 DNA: TGCGCCAGCAGCCAAGATAATTCAGGACAGGGACAGCCCCAGCATTTT.

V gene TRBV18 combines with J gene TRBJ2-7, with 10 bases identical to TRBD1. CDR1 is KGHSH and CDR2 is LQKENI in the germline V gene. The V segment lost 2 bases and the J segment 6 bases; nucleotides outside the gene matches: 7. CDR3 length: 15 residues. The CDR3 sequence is CASSPVGGQGSEQYV. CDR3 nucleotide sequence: TGTGCCAGCTCACCAGTTGGGGGACAGGGGTCCGAGCAGTACGTC.

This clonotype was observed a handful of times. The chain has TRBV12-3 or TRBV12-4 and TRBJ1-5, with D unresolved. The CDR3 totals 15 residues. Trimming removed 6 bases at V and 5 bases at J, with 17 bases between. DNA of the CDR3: TGTGCCAGCAGCTCCGTAGCGGGAGCCTATCAGCCCCAGCATTTT. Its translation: CASSSVAGAYQPQHF.

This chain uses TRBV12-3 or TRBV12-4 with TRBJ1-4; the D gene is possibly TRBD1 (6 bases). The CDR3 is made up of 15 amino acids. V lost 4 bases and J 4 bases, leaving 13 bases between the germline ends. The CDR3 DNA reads TGTGCCAGCAGTTCCGCGACAGGTTATAATGAAAAACTGTTTTTT. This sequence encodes CASSSATGYNEKLFF.

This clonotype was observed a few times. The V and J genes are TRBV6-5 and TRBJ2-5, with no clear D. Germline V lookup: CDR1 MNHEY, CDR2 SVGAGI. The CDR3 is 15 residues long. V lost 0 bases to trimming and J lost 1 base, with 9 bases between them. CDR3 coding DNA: TGTGCCAGCAGTTACTCCCCCTCACGCCAAGAGACCCAGTACTTC. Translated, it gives CASSYSPSRQETQYF.

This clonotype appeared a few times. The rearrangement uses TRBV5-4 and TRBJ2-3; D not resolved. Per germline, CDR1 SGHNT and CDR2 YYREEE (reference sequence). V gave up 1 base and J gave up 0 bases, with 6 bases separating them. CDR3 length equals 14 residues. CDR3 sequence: CASSLSYSTDTQYF. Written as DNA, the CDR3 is TGTGCCAGCAGCTTGTCGTACAGCACAGATACGCAGTATTTT.